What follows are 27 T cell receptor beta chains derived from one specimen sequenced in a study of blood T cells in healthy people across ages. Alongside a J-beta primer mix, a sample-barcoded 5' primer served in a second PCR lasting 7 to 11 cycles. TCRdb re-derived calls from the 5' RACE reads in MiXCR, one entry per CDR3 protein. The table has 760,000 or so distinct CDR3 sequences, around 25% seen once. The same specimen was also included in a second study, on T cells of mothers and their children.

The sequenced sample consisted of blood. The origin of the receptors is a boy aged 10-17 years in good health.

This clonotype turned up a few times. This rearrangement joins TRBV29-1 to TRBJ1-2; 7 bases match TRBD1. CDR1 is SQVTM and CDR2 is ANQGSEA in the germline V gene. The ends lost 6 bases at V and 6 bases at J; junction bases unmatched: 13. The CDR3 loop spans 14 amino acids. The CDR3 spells CSVLTGQVWDGYTF. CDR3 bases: TGCAGCGTCCTTACTGGACAGGTTTGGGATGGCTACACCTTC.

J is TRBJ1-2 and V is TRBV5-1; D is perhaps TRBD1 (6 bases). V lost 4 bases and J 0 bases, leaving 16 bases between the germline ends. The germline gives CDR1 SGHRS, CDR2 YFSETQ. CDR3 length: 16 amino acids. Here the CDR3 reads CASSPTPDRPNYGYTF. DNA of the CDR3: TGCGCCAGCAGCCCAACCCCCGACAGGCCTAACTATGGCTACACCTTC. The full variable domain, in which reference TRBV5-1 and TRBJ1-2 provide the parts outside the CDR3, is KAGVTQTPRYLIKTRGQQVTLSCSPISGHRSVSWYQQTPGQGLQFLFEYFSETQRNKGNFPGRFSGRQFSNSRSEMNVSTLELGDSALYLCASSPTPDRPNYGYTFGSGTRLTVV.

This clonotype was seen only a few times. In DNA, the CDR3 is TGCAGTGCTAAGGGGGAGGCCTATGGCTACACCTTC. Its translation: CSAKGEAYGYTF. V and J are TRBV20-1 and TRBJ1-2; D is perhaps TRBD1 (6 bases). Between the trimmed V and J ends, which lost 4 bases and 4 bases, there was a span of 10 bases. The CDR3 covers 12 residues. Germline assignment: CDR1 DFQATT and CDR2 SNEGSKA (reference sequence).

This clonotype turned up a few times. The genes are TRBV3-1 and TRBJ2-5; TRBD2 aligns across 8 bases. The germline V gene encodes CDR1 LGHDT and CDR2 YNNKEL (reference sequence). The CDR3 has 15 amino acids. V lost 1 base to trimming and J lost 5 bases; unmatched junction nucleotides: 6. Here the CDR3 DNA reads TGTGCCAGCAGCCAAGGACTAGCGTTGGAGGAGACCCAGTACTTC. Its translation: CASSQGLALEETQYF.

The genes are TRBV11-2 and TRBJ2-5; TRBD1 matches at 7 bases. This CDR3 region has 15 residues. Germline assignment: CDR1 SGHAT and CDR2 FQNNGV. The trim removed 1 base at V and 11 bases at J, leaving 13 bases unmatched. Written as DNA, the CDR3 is TGTGCCAGCAGCTTAGGAGTCAGGACAGGCAAAGAGCAGTACTTC. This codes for CASSLGVRTGKEQYF.

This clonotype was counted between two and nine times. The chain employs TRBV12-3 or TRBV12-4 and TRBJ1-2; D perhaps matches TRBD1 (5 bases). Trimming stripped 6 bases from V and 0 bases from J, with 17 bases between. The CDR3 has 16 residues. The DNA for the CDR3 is TGTGCCAGCAGCTCAGGAGGGGCTTCAGCTAACTATGGCTACACCTTC. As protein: CASSSGGASANYGYTF.

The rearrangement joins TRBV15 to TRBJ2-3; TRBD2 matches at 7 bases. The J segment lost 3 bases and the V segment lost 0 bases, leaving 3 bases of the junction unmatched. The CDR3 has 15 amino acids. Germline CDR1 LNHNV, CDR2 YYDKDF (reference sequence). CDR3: CATSRDRGVTDTQYF. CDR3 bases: TGTGCCACCAGCAGAGATCGGGGGGTGACAGATACGCAGTATTTT.

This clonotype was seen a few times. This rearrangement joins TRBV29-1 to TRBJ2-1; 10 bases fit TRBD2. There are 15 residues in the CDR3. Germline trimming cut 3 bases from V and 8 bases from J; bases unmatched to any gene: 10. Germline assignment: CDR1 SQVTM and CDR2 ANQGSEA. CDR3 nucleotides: TGCAGCGTTGAGGGAGGAGTAGCGGGGGGCGATGAGCAGTTCTTC. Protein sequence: CSVEGGVAGGDEQFF.

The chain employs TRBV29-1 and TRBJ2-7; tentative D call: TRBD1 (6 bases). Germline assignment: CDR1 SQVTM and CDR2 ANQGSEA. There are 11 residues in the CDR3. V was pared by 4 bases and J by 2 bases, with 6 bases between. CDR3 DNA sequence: TGCAGCGTTGGGACAGCCTACGAGCAGTACTTC. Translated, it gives CSVGTAYEQYF.

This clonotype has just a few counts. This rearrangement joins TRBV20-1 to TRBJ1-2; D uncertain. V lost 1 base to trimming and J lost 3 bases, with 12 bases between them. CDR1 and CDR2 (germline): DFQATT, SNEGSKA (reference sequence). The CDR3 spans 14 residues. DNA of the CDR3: TGCAGTGCTAGAGCCACCCAGGAGGACTATGGCTACACCTTC. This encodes CSARATQEDYGYTF.

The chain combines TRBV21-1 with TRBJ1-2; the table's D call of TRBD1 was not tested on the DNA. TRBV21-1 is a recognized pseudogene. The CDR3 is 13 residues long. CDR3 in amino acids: CASSLKTGYGYTF. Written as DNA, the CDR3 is TGTGCCAGCAGCCTTAAAACAGGGTATGGCTACACCTTC.

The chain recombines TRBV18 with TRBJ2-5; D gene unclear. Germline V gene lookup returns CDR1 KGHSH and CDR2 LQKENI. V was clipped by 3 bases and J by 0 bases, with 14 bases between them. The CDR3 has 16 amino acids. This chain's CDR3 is CASSPIWGWDQETQYF. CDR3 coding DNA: TGTGCCAGCTCACCGATTTGGGGTTGGGACCAAGAGACCCAGTACTTC. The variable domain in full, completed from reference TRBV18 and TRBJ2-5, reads NAGVMQNPRHLVRRRGQEARLRCSPMKGHSHVYWYRQLPEEGLKFMVYLQKENIIDESGMPKERFSAEFPKEGPSILRIQQVVRGDSAAYFCASSPIWGWDQETQYFGPGTRLLVL.

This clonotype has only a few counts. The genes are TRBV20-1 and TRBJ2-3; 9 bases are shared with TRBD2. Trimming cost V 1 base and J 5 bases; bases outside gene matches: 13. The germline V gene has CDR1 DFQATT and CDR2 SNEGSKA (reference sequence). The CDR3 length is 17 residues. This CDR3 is CSARVASGAYVLDTQYF. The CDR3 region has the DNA TGCAGTGCTAGAGTGGCTAGCGGGGCGTATGTTCTAGATACGCAGTATTTT.

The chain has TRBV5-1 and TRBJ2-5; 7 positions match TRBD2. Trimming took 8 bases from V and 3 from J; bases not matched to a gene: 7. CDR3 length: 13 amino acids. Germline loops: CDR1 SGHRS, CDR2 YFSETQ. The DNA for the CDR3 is TGCGCCAGTGAGAGCGGGATTGAAGAGACCCAGTACTTC. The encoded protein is CASESGIEETQYF.

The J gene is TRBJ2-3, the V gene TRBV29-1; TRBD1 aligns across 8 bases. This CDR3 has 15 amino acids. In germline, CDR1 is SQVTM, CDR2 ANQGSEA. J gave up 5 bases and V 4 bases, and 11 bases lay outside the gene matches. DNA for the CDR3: TGCAGCGTTGGTGGACAGGGAGCCGCAAGAGATACGCAGTATTTT. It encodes CSVGGQGAARDTQYF.

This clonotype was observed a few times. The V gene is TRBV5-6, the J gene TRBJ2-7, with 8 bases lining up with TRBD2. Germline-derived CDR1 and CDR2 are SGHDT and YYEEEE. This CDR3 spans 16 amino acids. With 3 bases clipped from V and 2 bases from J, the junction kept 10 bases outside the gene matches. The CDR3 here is CASSSGLAASTYEQYF. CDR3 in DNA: TGTGCCAGCAGCTCTGGACTAGCCGCCAGTACCTACGAGCAGTACTTC.

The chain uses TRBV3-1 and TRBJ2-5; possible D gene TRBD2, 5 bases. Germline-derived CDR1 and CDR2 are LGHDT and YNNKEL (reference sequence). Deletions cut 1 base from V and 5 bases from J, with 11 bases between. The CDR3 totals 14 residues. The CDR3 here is CASSQGWTSETQYF. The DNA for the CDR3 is TGTGCCAGCAGCCAAGGCTGGACTTCGGAGACCCAGTACTTC.

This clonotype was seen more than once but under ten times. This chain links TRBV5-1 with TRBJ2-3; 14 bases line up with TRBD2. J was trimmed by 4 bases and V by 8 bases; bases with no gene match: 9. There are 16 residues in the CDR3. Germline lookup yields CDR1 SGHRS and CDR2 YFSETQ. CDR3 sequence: CASDRLAGGFADTQYF. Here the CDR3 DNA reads TGCGCCAGTGACCGACTAGCGGGGGGGTTCGCAGATACGCAGTATTTT.

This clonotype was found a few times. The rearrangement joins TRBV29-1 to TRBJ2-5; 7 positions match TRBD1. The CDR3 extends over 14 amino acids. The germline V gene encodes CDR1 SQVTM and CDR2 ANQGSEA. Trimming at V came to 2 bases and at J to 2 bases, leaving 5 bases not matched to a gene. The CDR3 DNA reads TGCAGCGTTGAACATCGGGACAGTCAAGAGACCCAGTACTTC. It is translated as CSVEHRDSQETQYF. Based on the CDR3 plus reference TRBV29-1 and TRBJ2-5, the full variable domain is SAVISQKPSRDICQRGTSLTIQCQVDSQVTMMFWYRQQPGQSLTLIATANQGSEATYESGFVIDKFPISRPNLTFSTLTVSNMSPEDSSIYLCSVEHRDSQETQYFGPGTRLLVL.

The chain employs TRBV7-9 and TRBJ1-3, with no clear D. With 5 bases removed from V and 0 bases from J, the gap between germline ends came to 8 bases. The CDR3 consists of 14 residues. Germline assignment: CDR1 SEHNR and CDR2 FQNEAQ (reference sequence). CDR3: CASSPQNSGNTIYF. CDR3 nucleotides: TGTGCCAGCAGCCCCCAAAACTCTGGAAACACCATATATTTT. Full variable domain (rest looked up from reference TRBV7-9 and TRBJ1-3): DTGVSQNPRHKITKRGQNVTFRCDPISEHNRLYWYRQTLGQGPEFLTYFQNEAQLEKSRLLSDRFSAERPKGSFSTLEIQRTEQGDSAMYLCASSPQNSGNTIYFGEGSWLTVV.

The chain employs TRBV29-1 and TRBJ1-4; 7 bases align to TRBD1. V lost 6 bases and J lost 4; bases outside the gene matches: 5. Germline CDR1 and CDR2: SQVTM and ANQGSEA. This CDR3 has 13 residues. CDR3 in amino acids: CSVADRNNEKLFF. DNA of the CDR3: TGCAGCGTCGCGGACAGGAATAATGAAAAACTGTTTTTT.

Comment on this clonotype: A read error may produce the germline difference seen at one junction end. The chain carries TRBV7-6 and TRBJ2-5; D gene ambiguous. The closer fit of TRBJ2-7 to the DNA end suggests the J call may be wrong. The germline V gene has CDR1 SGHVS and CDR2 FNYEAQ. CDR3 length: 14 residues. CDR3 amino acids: CASSLGPGSDEQYF. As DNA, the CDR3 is TGTGCCAGCAGCTTGGGCCCCGGCTCCGACGAGCAGTACTTC.

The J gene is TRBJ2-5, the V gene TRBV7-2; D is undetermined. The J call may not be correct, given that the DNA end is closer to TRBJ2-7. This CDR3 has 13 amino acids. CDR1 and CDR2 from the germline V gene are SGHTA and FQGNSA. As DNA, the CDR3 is TGTGCCAGCAGCCCCCCCCTCGGATACGAGCAGTACTTC. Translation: CASSPPLGYEQYF.

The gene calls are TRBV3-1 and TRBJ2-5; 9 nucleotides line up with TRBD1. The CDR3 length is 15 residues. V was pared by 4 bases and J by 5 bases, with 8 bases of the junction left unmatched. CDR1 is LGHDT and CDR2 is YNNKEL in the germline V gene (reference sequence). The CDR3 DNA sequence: TGTGCCAGCAGCCTACCGACAGGGGGGAGTGAGACCCAGTACTTC. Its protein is CASSLPTGGSETQYF.

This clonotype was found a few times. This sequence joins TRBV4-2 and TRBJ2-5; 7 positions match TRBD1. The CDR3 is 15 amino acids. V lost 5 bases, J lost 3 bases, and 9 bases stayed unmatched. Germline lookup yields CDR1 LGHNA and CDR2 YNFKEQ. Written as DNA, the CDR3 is TGTGCCAGCAGCGGGAATACAGGGGAAAAAGAGACCCAGTACTTC. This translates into CASSGNTGEKETQYF.

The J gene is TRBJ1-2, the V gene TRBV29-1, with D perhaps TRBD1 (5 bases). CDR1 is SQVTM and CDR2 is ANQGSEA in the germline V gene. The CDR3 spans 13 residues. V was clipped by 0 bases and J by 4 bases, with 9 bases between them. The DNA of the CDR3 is TGCAGCGTTGAAGAGGGGGATTCCTATGGCTACACCTTC. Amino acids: CSVEEGDSYGYTF.

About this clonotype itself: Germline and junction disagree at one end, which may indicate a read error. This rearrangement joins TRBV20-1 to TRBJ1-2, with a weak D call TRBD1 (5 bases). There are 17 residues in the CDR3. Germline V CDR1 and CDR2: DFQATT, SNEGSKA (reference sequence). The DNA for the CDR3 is TGCAGTGCTAGAGATCTTTGGTCAGGGCGGCTTTACTATGGCCACACCTTC. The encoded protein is CSARDLWSGRLYYGHTF.